The rows below give T cell receptor beta chains drawn from one sample of a study of CD4+ T cells in melanoma. Sequenced by immunoSEQ multiplex PCR; TCRdb stores in-frame clones only, minus some. The data contain some 120,000 clones, around 92% of them singletons. The sequenced material came from peripheral blood. The receptors originated from a human donor with melanoma. Each CDR3 is given with its conserved first and last residue. Fields, in order: CDR3 DNA, CDR3 protein, V gene, J gene, D gene, clone size. The D gene is left open where the match is weak. Rows give clone size only sometimes, using once, few, many, or a class for an expanded clone.

CDR3 DNA: TGTGCCTGGAGTAGCGGGAAACGACAGGTTTCTGAGACCCAGTACTTC
CDR3 protein: CAWSSGKRQVSETQYF
V gene: TRBV30
J gene: TRBJ2-5
D gene: .
clone size: .

CDR3 DNA: TGTGCCAGCTCACCCGGGAGGTTCGACAGCGCTAAGGGCTACACCTTC
CDR3 protein: CASSPGRFDSAKGYTF
V gene: TRBV18
J gene: TRBJ1-2
D gene: .
clone size: .

CDR3 DNA: TGTGCCAGCAGCTTAGGGGCAGGGGGTATAATGGATACGCAGTATTTT
CDR3 protein: CASSLGAGGIMDTQYF
V gene: TRBV11-2
J gene: TRBJ2-3
D gene: TRBD1
clone size: .

CDR3 DNA: TGTGCCAGCGGCGGGACAGGGGACACCGGGGAGCTGTTTTTT
CDR3 protein: CASGGTGDTGELFF
V gene: TRBV28
J gene: TRBJ2-2
D gene: TRBD1
clone size: .

CDR3 DNA: TGTGCCAGCAGCCTAACGGCGGATACGCAGTATTTT
CDR3 protein: CASSLTADTQYF
V gene: TRBV5-4
J gene: TRBJ2-3
D gene: .
clone size: .

CDR3 DNA: TGCGCCAGCAGCCCGAGAGTAGCGGGGGGGAATGAGCAGTTCTTC
CDR3 protein: CASSPRVAGGNEQFF
V gene: TRBV5-1
J gene: TRBJ2-1
D gene: TRBD2
clone size: .

CDR3 DNA: TGTGCCAGCAGCTTAGGGCGGACAGGGGGCCGTGGCTACACCTTC
CDR3 protein: CASSLGRTGGRGYTF
V gene: TRBV7-8
J gene: TRBJ1-2
D gene: TRBD1
clone size: .

CDR3 DNA: TGTGCCAGCAGCTCCAAGACAGGGGGTGTTGAAAAACTGTTTTTT
CDR3 protein: CASSSKTGGVEKLFF
V gene: TRBV4-2
J gene: TRBJ1-4
D gene: TRBD1
clone size: .

CDR3 DNA: TGTGCCAGCAGTTCCAGACTAGGTAGCTCCTACAATGAGCAGTTCTTC
CDR3 protein: CASSSRLGSSYNEQFF
V gene: TRBV7-2
J gene: TRBJ2-1
D gene: .
clone size: .

CDR3 DNA: TGTGCCAGCAGCTTGGTGGGGACGGAGACCCAGTACTTC
CDR3 protein: CASSLVGTETQYF
V gene: TRBV7-2
J gene: TRBJ2-5
D gene: .
clone size: .

CDR3 DNA: TGCGCCAGCAGCTTGGCGGGAGAGGCCGGGGAGCTGTTTTTT
CDR3 protein: CASSLAGEAGELFF
V gene: TRBV5-1
J gene: TRBJ2-2
D gene: .
clone size: .

CDR3 DNA: TGTGCCAGCAGCGTGGGGGGATTCACCTACGAGCAGTACTTC
CDR3 protein: CASSVGGFTYEQYF
V gene: TRBV9
J gene: TRBJ2-7
D gene: .
clone size: .

CDR3 DNA: TGTGCCAGCAGCTTCCTTCGCGCCGAGACCCAGTACTTC
CDR3 protein: CASSFLRAETQYF
V gene: TRBV11-1
J gene: TRBJ2-5
D gene: .
clone size: .

CDR3 DNA: TGTGCCAGCGGGAGATTGAACACCGGGGAGCTGTTTTTT
CDR3 protein: CASGRLNTGELFF
V gene: TRBV5-6
J gene: TRBJ2-2
D gene: .
clone size: .

CDR3 DNA: TGTGCCAGCAGTTACGGACAGAACTATGGCTACACCTTC
CDR3 protein: CASSYGQNYGYTF
V gene: TRBV6-5
J gene: TRBJ1-2
D gene: .
clone size: .

CDR3 DNA: TGTGCCAGCAGTTTGTACCTAGGAGCAGATACGCAGTATTTT
CDR3 protein: CASSLYLGADTQYF
V gene: TRBV28
J gene: TRBJ2-3
D gene: .
clone size: .

CDR3 DNA: TGTGCCAGCAGCTTGATGAGCGGGAGGGCTTCCAATGAGCAGTTCTTC
CDR3 protein: CASSLMSGRASNEQFF
V gene: TRBV5-4
J gene: TRBJ2-1
D gene: TRBD2
clone size: .

CDR3 DNA: TGCACCAGCAGCCAAGGCTCCGGGACTAGCAACACCGGGGAGCTGTTTTTT
CDR3 protein: CTSSQGSGTSNTGELFF
V gene: TRBV1
J gene: TRBJ2-2
D gene: .
clone size: .

CDR3 DNA: TGCAGCGTTGTTGGCAGGGAGCGGATCAGCTCCTACAATGAGCAGTTCTTC
CDR3 protein: CSVVGRERISSYNEQFF
V gene: TRBV29-1
J gene: TRBJ2-1
D gene: .
clone size: .

CDR3 DNA: TGTGCCAGCAGTTTATCTGGCGCGGGGGGGCCTGAGACCCAGTACTTC
CDR3 protein: CASSLSGAGGPETQYF
V gene: TRBV27
J gene: TRBJ2-5
D gene: TRBD2
clone size: .

CDR3 DNA: TGTGCCAGTAGTATGCAGCACAGAACCGATTCACCCCTCCACTTT
CDR3 protein: CASSMQHRTDSPLHF
V gene: TRBV19
J gene: TRBJ1-6
D gene: .
clone size: few

CDR3 DNA: TGTGCCAGCAGCTTAGTTGAGACCCAGTACTTC
CDR3 protein: CASSLVETQYF
V gene: TRBV7-9
J gene: TRBJ2-5
D gene: .
clone size: few

CDR3 DNA: TGCGCCAGCAGCCGGGAGGGAACTAGCGGGGGGCGAGAGACCCAGTACTTC
CDR3 protein: CASSREGTSGGRETQYF
V gene: TRBV4-1
J gene: TRBJ2-5
D gene: TRBD2
clone size: .

CDR3 DNA: TGTGCCCGACCAGACAGGGGGAATCAGCCCCAGCATTTT
CDR3 protein: CARPDRGNQPQHF
V gene: TRBV21-1
J gene: TRBJ1-5
D gene: .
clone size: .

CDR3 DNA: TGCGCCAGCAGCTTGGAAGGGACAGGGGGCGGAGGGCTTTATGGCTACACCTTC
CDR3 protein: CASSLEGTGGGGLYGYTF
V gene: TRBV5-1
J gene: TRBJ1-2
D gene: TRBD1
clone size: .

CDR3 DNA: TGTGCCAGCAGCTTACTAGGGGATGACCAAGAGACCCAGTACTTC
CDR3 protein: CASSLLGDDQETQYF
V gene: TRBV11-2
J gene: TRBJ2-5
D gene: .
clone size: once

CDR3 DNA: TGTGCCAGCAGCTTGGAAGGGACAGGAGCTTATGGGCAGTACTTC
CDR3 protein: CASSLEGTGAYGQYF
V gene: TRBV5-8
J gene: TRBJ2-7
D gene: TRBD1
clone size: .

CDR3 DNA: TGTGCCAGCAGCTATTTCCCACAGGGGACCACTGAAGCTTTCTTT
CDR3 protein: CASSYFPQGTTEAFF
V gene: TRBV7-2
J gene: TRBJ1-1
D gene: TRBD1
clone size: .

CDR3 DNA: TGTGCCAGCAGTTACCCGCCCTACGAGCAGTACTTC
CDR3 protein: CASSYPPYEQYF
V gene: TRBV6-6
J gene: TRBJ2-7
D gene: .
clone size: .

CDR3 DNA: TGTGCCATCAGCGGAGGGCCCTCTGGGGCCAACGTCCTGACTTTC
CDR3 protein: CAISGGPSGANVLTF
V gene: TRBV10-3
J gene: TRBJ2-6
D gene: .
clone size: .

CDR3 DNA: TGTGCCAGCAGTGACTCGTGGGGCCCCCGAGGGGGTGAAGCTTTCTTT
CDR3 protein: CASSDSWGPRGGEAFF
V gene: TRBV6-4
J gene: TRBJ1-1
D gene: .
clone size: .

CDR3 DNA: TGCGCCAGCAGTGATCCGTCACGTGGGCCCCGGCCACACTACGAGCAGTACTTC
CDR3 protein: CASSDPSRGPRPHYEQYF
V gene: TRBV10-1
J gene: TRBJ2-7
D gene: .
clone size: .